Below are 20 T cell receptor beta chains sequenced from a single sample in a study of cytomegalovirus exposure and HLA in healthy donors. In the PCR, 60 Vbeta and 13 Jbeta primers were used. The protocol was immunoSEQ multiplex PCR, while the TCRdb copy is restricted to in-frame clones and leaves out a portion. The profile covers approximately 110,000 clones, with roughly 76% appearing a single time and over 10% taken by the ten largest. Sequencing was done on a sample of PBMCs. These receptors were collected from a woman in her fifties or sixties in good health and CMV-seropositive.

This sequence joins TRBV9 and TRBJ2-1; 8 nucleotides agree with TRBD2. J was trimmed by 8 bases and V by 4 bases; bases with no gene match: 11. In germline, CDR1 is SGDLS, CDR2 YYNGEE. This CDR3 comprises 15 residues. In DNA, the CDR3 is TGTGCCAGCAGCCCACGGCGGGAGGCGGGGCATGAGCAGTTCTTC. Residues: CASSPRREAGHEQFF.

The chain joins TRBV6-5 to TRBJ1-2; 10 bases align to TRBD1. In germline, CDR1 is MNHEY, CDR2 SVGAGI. V lost 7 bases to trimming and J lost 3 bases; unmatched junction nucleotides: 8. The CDR3 loop spans 15 amino acids. Here the CDR3 reads CASTKQTGGYYGYTF. In DNA form, the CDR3 reads TGTGCCAGCACGAAACAGACAGGGGGCTACTATGGCTACACCTTC.

The rearrangement joins TRBV4-1 to TRBJ2-7; 7 nucleotides agree with TRBD2. From germline, CDR1 is MGHRA and CDR2 YSYEKL. This CDR3 contains 16 residues. With V trimmed by 0 bases and J by 1 base, 6 bases remained unmatched. CDR3 amino acids: CASSQESGTPSYEQYF. In DNA, the CDR3 is TGCGCCAGCAGCCAAGAAAGCGGGACCCCTTCCTACGAGCAGTACTTC.

This clone was detected a few times. CDR3 loop: CASSQAAGGTDGYTF. CDR3 in DNA: TGTGCCAGCAGCCAAGCGGCAGGGGGTACGGACGGCTACACCTTC. The chain combines TRBV14 with TRBJ1-2; TRBD1 agrees at 7 bases. This CDR3 spans 15 amino acids. Losses at the gene ends were 1 base for V and 8 bases for J; bases not matched to a gene: 10. Germline assignment: CDR1 SGHDN and CDR2 FVKESK.

V and J are TRBV5-1 and TRBJ2-1; 8 bases are shared with TRBD1. This CDR3 contains 14 residues. Trimming took 4 bases from V and 4 from J; bases not matched to a gene: 4. From germline, CDR1 is SGHRS and CDR2 YFSETQ. The CDR3 is CASSMTGAYNEQFF. The DNA of the CDR3 is TGCGCCAGCAGCATGACAGGGGCGTACAATGAGCAGTTCTTC.

The chain has TRBV30 and TRBJ1-1; TRBD1 agrees at 11 bases. The ends lost 1 base at V and 0 bases at J; junction bases unmatched: 1. The germline V gene has CDR1 GTSNPN and CDR2 SVGIG (reference sequence). The CDR3 has 15 amino acids. The CDR3 bases are TGTGCCTGGAGTGCGGACAGGGGGCTGAACACTGAAGCTTTCTTT. Protein sequence: CAWSADRGLNTEAFF.

J is TRBJ2-7 and V is TRBV27; 7 nucleotides agree with TRBD1. The CDR3 runs to 18 residues. The germline gives CDR1 MNHEY, CDR2 SMNVEV (reference sequence). With 2 bases clipped from V and 2 bases from J, the junction kept 15 bases outside the gene matches. The CDR3 loop reads CASSLHYPQGMTAYEQYF. CDR3 coding DNA: TGTGCCAGCAGTTTACACTACCCACAGGGGATGACGGCCTACGAGCAGTACTTC.

The chain carries TRBV2 and TRBJ2-5; the D gene is possibly TRBD1 (6 bases). CDR3 length: 14 amino acids. Trimming removed 7 bases from V and 2 bases from J, with 14 bases in between. Germline V CDR1 and CDR2: SNHLY, FYNNEI. As DNA, the CDR3 is TGTGCCAGCATCGCTGGGGGACAACAAGAGACCCAGTACTTC. Its translation: CASIAGGQQETQYF.

This clone was seen only once. The chain recombines TRBV27 with TRBJ1-6, with TRBD1 as a possible D gene (5 bases). The ends were cut back, 3 bases at V and 5 bases at J, with 20 bases in the middle. The CDR3 length is 18 residues. Germline V gene sequence: CDR1 MNHEY, CDR2 SMNVEV (reference sequence). The CDR3 DNA reads TGTGCCAGCAGTTTGGGGTTTTTAAGCTGGGGCCATAATTCACCCCTCCACTTT. Translation: CASSLGFLSWGHNSPLHF.

The CDR3 loop is CASSYRTSGGPTDTQYF. DNA of the CDR3: TGTGCCAGCAGTTACCGGACTAGCGGGGGGCCCACAGATACGCAGTATTTT. The chain joins TRBV7-2 to TRBJ2-3, with 14 positions matching TRBD2. The CDR3 totals 17 residues. The trim removed 6 bases at V and 2 bases at J, leaving 7 bases unmatched. The germline V gene has CDR1 SGHTA and CDR2 FQGNSA.

This clone came up a few times. J is TRBJ1-5 and V is TRBV9; 10 nucleotides align to TRBD1. V was clipped by 3 bases and J by 6 bases; unmatched bases: 9. The V gene's germline CDR1 is SGDLS and CDR2 YYNGEE. The CDR3 is made up of 16 amino acids. The CDR3 nucleotides are TGTGCCAGCAGCGCCGGGACAGGGGAAGGAATTCAGCCCCAGCATTTT. Translated, it gives CASSAGTGEGIQPQHF.

The chain joins TRBV15 to TRBJ2-5; 11 bases fit TRBD1. The CDR3 is 15 residues long. Per germline, CDR1 LNHNV and CDR2 YYDKDF (reference sequence). V dropped 5 bases and J dropped 5; count of bases not matched to a gene: 7. The chain's CDR3 is CATSLRTGGLETQYF. The CDR3 DNA reads TGTGCCACCAGCTTACGGACAGGGGGCCTGGAGACCCAGTACTTC.

With regard to this clone: Mismatch with germline at one junction end may stem from a read error. DNA of the CDR3: TGTGCCAGCAGCCCTTCAGGAAATGGGCAGTTCTTC. This translates into CASSPSGNGQFF. This chain joins TRBV6-5 and TRBJ2-1, with D unresolved. The germline V gene encodes CDR1 MNHEY and CDR2 SVGAGI. CDR3 length: 12 amino acids.

CDR3 protein: CASSSSMGGSYEQYF. For the CDR3, the DNA is TGTGCCAGCAGTTCTTCTATGGGGGGTTCCTACGAGCAGTACTTC. This chain links TRBV11-2 with TRBJ2-7, with D maybe TRBD2 (6 bases). CDR3 size: 15 residues. CDR1 is SGHAT and CDR2 is FQNNGV in the germline V gene. Trimming took 6 bases from V and 1 from J, leaving 16 bases between them.

This clone was detected only a few times. This sequence joins TRBV5-1 and TRBJ2-5, with a weak D call TRBD2 (5 bases). From germline, CDR1 is SGHRS and CDR2 YFSETQ. The V and J ends lost 1 base and 2 bases respectively, with 9 bases between them. The CDR3 totals 14 residues. The CDR3 spells CASSLNRGQETQYF. CDR3 sequence (DNA): TGCGCCAGCAGCTTGAACCGGGGACAAGAGACCCAGTACTTC.

This clone was seen more than once but under ten times. This chain joins TRBV19 and TRBJ1-5, with D tentatively TRBD1 (5 bases). The germline V gene encodes CDR1 LNHDA and CDR2 SQIVND (reference sequence). The CDR3 covers 14 residues. The germline V and J ends were trimmed by 7 bases and 4 bases, with 14 bases remaining between them. The CDR3 sequence is CASTWGAGNQPQHF. As DNA, the CDR3 is TGTGCCAGTACCTGGGGCGCGGGGAATCAGCCCCAGCATTTT.

V gene TRBV19 combines with J gene TRBJ1-2; 8 positions agree with TRBD1. CDR3 size: 16 residues. The germline V gene has CDR1 LNHDA and CDR2 SQIVND (reference sequence). Trimming removed 4 bases from V and 3 bases from J; junction bases left unmatched: 10. The CDR3: CASSNAGQGRDYGYTF. The CDR3 DNA follows: TGTGCCAGTAGTAATGCTGGACAGGGTAGAGACTATGGCTACACCTTC.

The chain has TRBV7-2 and TRBJ2-5, with D tentatively TRBD2 (5 bases). V shed 5 bases and J shed 5 bases, with 18 bases lying between them. CDR3 length equals 15 residues. Germline CDR1 SGHTA, CDR2 FQGNSA. The chain's CDR3 is CASSPARAAPETQYF. CDR3 sequence (DNA): TGTGCCAGCAGCCCCGCGCGGGCGGCCCCTGAGACCCAGTACTTC.

The J gene is TRBJ2-7, the V gene TRBV6-1, with a possible D match to TRBD1 (7 bases). Germline lookup yields CDR1 MNHNS and CDR2 SASEGT. Trimming left V 6 bases short and J 2 bases short, with 11 bases between. CDR3 length: 13 residues. The CDR3 coding sequence is TGTGCCAGCAGGGCCAGGGGGGCCTACGAGCAGTACTTC. This codes for CASRARGAYEQYF.

This chain uses TRBV19 with TRBJ2-5; 12 positions agree with TRBD1. The assigned J gene may be wrong: the sequence end matches TRBJ2-7 better. The CDR3 is 13 amino acids. Germline lookup yields CDR1 LNHDA and CDR2 SQIVND (reference sequence). The CDR3 here is CATGDRGLNEQYF. As DNA, the CDR3 is TGTGCCACCGGGGACAGGGGGCTTAACGAGCAGTACTTC.